These 10 T cell receptor beta chains share one sample of origin, sequenced in a study of shared clonotypes between healthy human individuals. CD45RO-negative, CCR7-selected cells formed the naive CD8 fraction, which excluded terminally differentiated effector memory CD45RA+ cells. Generated by immunoSEQ multiplex PCR, the TCRdb table keeps only in-frame clones and is missing some. The sample gives roughly 2 million clones, about 95% of which show up once; around 1.1% is in the top ten. The sequenced sample was naive CD8+ T cells sorted from blood. These TCRs come from a man aged 18 to 30 in good health.

The CDR3 sequence: CASRFRGTGYGYTF. In DNA, the CDR3 is TGTGCCAGCAGATTCCGCGGGACAGGGTATGGCTACACCTTC. The chain links TRBV27 to TRBJ1-2, with 9 nucleotides matching TRBD1. The CDR3 loop spans 14 amino acids. V lost 6 bases, J lost 5 bases, and 7 bases stayed unmatched. Germline loops: CDR1 MNHEY, CDR2 SMNVEV (reference sequence).

J is TRBJ2-7 and V is TRBV9; TRBD2 matches 7 bases. Germline values: CDR1 SGDLS, CDR2 YYNGEE. This CDR3 has 15 residues. V lost 3 bases and J lost 2; bases outside the gene matches: 8. CDR3 in amino acids: CASSEGGGGAYEQYF. The DNA of the CDR3 is TGTGCCAGCAGCGAAGGTGGTGGGGGGGCCTACGAGCAGTACTTC.

This rearrangement joins TRBV4-3 to TRBJ2-7; 10 nucleotides align to TRBD1. V was clipped by 0 bases and J by 7 bases; unmatched bases: 12. Germline V gives CDR1 LGHNA, CDR2 YSLEER. This CDR3 is built from 17 residues. CDR3 protein: CASSQDLAGTGAWEQYF. CDR3 sequence (DNA): TGCGCCAGCAGCCAAGATTTGGCCGGGACAGGGGCTTGGGAGCAGTACTTC.

The V gene is TRBV4-1, the J gene TRBJ2-5, with D possibly being TRBD2 (5 bases). The germline CDR1 and CDR2 sequences are MGHRA and YSYEKL. This CDR3 is built from 15 residues. The germline V and J ends were trimmed by 3 bases and 5 bases, with 16 bases remaining between them. CDR3 nucleotides: TGCGCCAGCAGCCATTCATTTGAGGGTTTGGAGACCCAGTACTTC. Its protein product is CASSHSFEGLETQYF.

The chain combines TRBV6-1 with TRBJ2-5; D assignment may be TRBD1 or TRBD2 (5 bases each). Germline V gene data show CDR1 as MNHNS and CDR2 as SASEGT. V was shortened by 6 bases and J by 9 bases, with 17 bases between the two germline ends. The CDR3 consists of 13 residues. The CDR3 sequence is CASSGDLRGAQYF. CDR3 sequence (DNA): TGTGCCAGCAGCGGGGACCTACGAGGGGCCCAGTACTTC.

CDR3 nucleotides: TGCGCCAGTCGTGCCCAGGACAGGGGTGACGCTGAAGCTTTCTTT. Protein product: CASRAQDRGDAEAFF. This sequence joins TRBV4-1 and TRBJ1-1, with 9 bases fitting TRBD1. From germline, CDR1 is MGHRA and CDR2 YSYEKL. V was pared by 9 bases and J by 6 bases, with 14 bases of the junction left unmatched. The CDR3 has 15 amino acids.

The chain recombines TRBV7-9 with TRBJ2-5; no definite D call. The CDR3 is 13 amino acids. Per the germline V gene, CDR1 is SEHNR and CDR2 is FQNEAQ (reference sequence). CDR3 in amino acids: CAIGRPNQETQYF. As DNA, the CDR3 is TGTGCTATCGGTCGGCCAAACCAAGAGACCCAGTACTTC.

This clone is a singleton in its sample. V usage is TRBV5-6 and J usage is TRBJ2-7; D not certain. Germline V CDR1 and CDR2: SGHDT, YYEEEE. Trimming took 4 bases from V and 0 from J, leaving 11 bases between them. The CDR3 runs 14 residues. The CDR3 region is CASSGTLVSYEQYF. The CDR3 DNA reads TGTGCCAGCAGCGGTACCTTAGTCTCCTACGAGCAGTACTTC.

The chain is built from TRBV11-1 and TRBJ1-6; D call uncertain. V lost 7 bases and J lost 13, with 17 bases in between. Germline-derived CDR1 and CDR2 are SGHAT and FQDESV (reference sequence). The length of the CDR3 is 13 residues. In DNA, the CDR3 is TGTGCCAGCAAGAGGGCCTCCGGGAGGCCCCTCCACTTT. Translating it yields CASKRASGRPLHF.

The chain is built from TRBV5-6 and TRBJ1-5; 7 bases are shared with TRBD1. The CDR3 totals 17 residues. Germline V gene sequence: CDR1 SGHDT, CDR2 YYEEEE. V was clipped by 5 bases and J by 1 base; unmatched bases: 12. The DNA for the CDR3 is TGTGCCAGCAGTTTGACGGCAGGGGGTCCCAGCAATCAGCCCCAGCATTTT. It encodes CASSLTAGGPSNQPQHF.